This TCR beta chain was found in a study of CD8+CD57+ T cells in acquired aplastic anemia. Looking at the study overall: An average of approximately 3.4 ug of DNA was obtained from sorted CD4+ and CD8+ cells.

The authors sequenced patients whose flow cytometry had shown CD8+CD57+ cell expansion. The CDR3 sequence is 16 residues long. V lost 0 bases and J 8 bases, leaving 14 bases between the germline ends. Germline V lookup: CDR1 SGHTA, CDR2 FQGNSA. Genomic DNA, serving as template, underwent TCR beta VDJ and CDR3 profiling. From the reads, TCRdb called clonotypes with MiXCR, one entry per CDR3 protein. The sample lists some 140,000 distinct CDR3 sequences; roughly half were seen once. The sequenced sample consisted of sorted CD4+, CD8+, or CD8+CD57+ T cells (not recorded which) from PBMCs. The gene calls are TRBV7-2 and TRBJ1-6; D call uncertain. This sequence originates from a human donor with aplastic anemia. The CDR3: CASSLAADGNYSPLHF. CDR3 DNA: TGTGCCAGCAGCTTAGCGGCCGACGGCAACTATTCACCCCTCCACTTT.